The clone carrying this T cell receptor (beta chain) came up once. Its target is not known. The CDR3 covers 14 residues. Per germline, CDR1 KGHSH and CDR2 LQKENI. V shed 6 bases and J 2 bases; nucleotides not matched to a gene: 7. This specimen comes from a study of shared clonotypes between healthy human individuals. Study-wide findings and caveats: In this cohort, only blood was sampled, and tissue repertoires likely differ. Limitation of the genetic and exposure-history diversity represented came from the few donors.

Genomic DNA of each subset was evenly split across several immunoSEQ plates. 250 to 350 ng DNA, about 30,000 T cell genomes, went into unsorted PBMC replicate PCRs. Only in-frame clones appear in the TCRdb table, and some are missing; sequencing was by immunoSEQ multiplex PCR. The data show 400,000 to 500,000 clones, approximately 80% seen once. V usage is TRBV18 and J usage is TRBJ2-7; 7 bases are a match to TRBD1. Material: PBMCs. The clonotype was recovered from a woman between 35 and 50 years old in good health. Some clones in this sample may be carry-over from other donors' samples. The CDR3 region has the DNA TGTGCCAGCTCGCAAGGGGGCTCGGCCTACGAGCAGTACTTC. Translating it yields CASSQGGSAYEQYF.